A single sample gave rise to the 30 T cell receptor beta chains below, sequenced in a study of T-cell memory formation after mild COVID-19. TCRdb reprocessed the 5' RACE reads via MiXCR and lists one record per CDR3 protein. The sample has 150,000 to 200,000 distinct CDR3 sequences; roughly 28% are singletons. Sequencing used PBMCs or a T cell subset sorted from them (not recorded which). These receptors were taken from an adult woman who had mild COVID-19 (a few samples of this study predate the infection). Cell type and time point are not known.

V and J are TRBV2 and TRBJ2-3; D is unresolved. CDR1 is SNHLY, CDR2 FYNNEI, per germline. V gave up 4 bases and J gave up 1 base, with 9 bases separating them. This CDR3 contains 14 residues. This chain's CDR3 is CASSASWGTDTQYF. The DNA for the CDR3 is TGTGCCAGCAGTGCGTCGTGGGGCACAGATACGCAGTATTTT. Full variable domain (remainder filled in from reference TRBV2 and TRBJ2-3): EPEVTQTPSHQVTQMGQEVILRCVPISNHLYFYWYRQILGQKVEFLVSFYNNEISEKSEIFDDQFSVERPDGSNFTLKIRSTKLEDSAMYFCASSASWGTDTQYFGPGTRLTVL.

The chain has TRBV11-2 and TRBJ1-4, with unresolved D. This CDR3 comprises 14 residues. V dropped 3 bases and J dropped 1 base, with 6 bases sitting between them. Germline V gives CDR1 SGHAT, CDR2 FQNNGV. The CDR3 DNA reads as TGTGCCAGCAGCTTCGTGGGAACTAATGAAAAACTGTTTTTT. It encodes CASSFVGTNEKLFF.

This sequence joins TRBV18 and TRBJ2-3, with 9 nucleotides matching TRBD1. Trimming at V came to 6 bases and at J to 1 base, leaving 2 bases not matched to a gene. From germline, CDR1 is KGHSH and CDR2 LQKENI. The CDR3 is 14 residues long. The chain's CDR3 is CASSGQGGTDTQYF. CDR3 DNA: TGTGCCAGCTCGGGACAGGGTGGCACAGATACGCAGTATTTT. Together with reference TRBV18 and TRBJ2-3, the CDR3 gives the full variable domain: NAGVMQNPRHLVRRRGQEARLRCSPMKGHSHVYWYRQLPEEGLKFMVYLQKENIIDESGMPKERFSAEFPKEGPSILRIQQVVRGDSAAYFCASSGQGGTDTQYFGPGTRLTVL.

The chain combines TRBV19 with TRBJ2-7; D is undetermined. The CDR3 is 16 residues long. Deletions cut 3 bases from V and 5 bases from J, with 20 bases between. Germline CDR1 LNHDA, CDR2 SQIVND (reference sequence). In nucleotides, the CDR3 is TGTGCCAGTAGTATGTGGGCAGTTAGCACGATTGACGAGCAGTACTTC. Translating it yields CASSMWAVSTIDEQYF.

The V and J genes are TRBV29-1 and TRBJ1-1; 7 bases map to TRBD1. The V gene end was trimmed by 7 bases and the J gene end by 3 bases; junction bases not matched to a gene: 8. CDR3 length: 13 amino acids. Germline CDR1 and CDR2: SQVTM and ANQGSEA. The CDR3 DNA sequence: TGCAGCGCCTCACAGGGGAGGGACACTGAAGCTTTCTTT. This translates into CSASQGRDTEAFF.

The chain uses TRBV20-1 and TRBJ2-1, with 10 bases aligning to TRBD2. Per germline, CDR1 DFQATT and CDR2 SNEGSKA (reference sequence). The CDR3 extends over 14 amino acids. V lost 8 bases and J lost 5; bases outside the gene matches: 9. CDR3 protein: CSPSNSGRDNEQFF. The DNA of the CDR3 is TGCAGTCCATCTAACAGCGGGAGGGACAATGAGCAGTTCTTC.

The V gene is TRBV4-2, the J gene TRBJ2-2, with 8 bases identical to TRBD2. Germline V gene data show CDR1 as LGHNA and CDR2 as YNFKEQ. The CDR3 is made up of 17 amino acids. Trimming took 1 base from V and 3 from J; bases not matched to a gene: 7. The CDR3 region is CASSQVGSGTDTGELFF. CDR3 bases: TGTGCCAGCAGCCAAGTCGGTAGCGGGACGGACACCGGGGAGCTGTTTTTT.

The chain combines TRBV12-5 with TRBJ2-7, with D hard to call. The ends were cut back, 6 bases at V and 6 bases at J, with 12 bases in the middle. Germline assignment: CDR1 LGHNT and CDR2 FRNRAP. CDR3 length equals 12 residues. The CDR3 sequence: CASGPVMGEQYF. The DNA of the CDR3 is TGTGCTAGTGGCCCCGTGATGGGCGAGCAGTACTTC.

V and J are TRBV12-3 or TRBV12-4 and TRBJ1-5, with a weak D call TRBD1 (5 bases). V was pared by 5 bases and J by 0 bases, with 11 bases between. CDR3 length: 15 amino acids. CDR3 DNA: TGTGCCAGCAGTCGAGACAGATCTAGCAATCAGCCCCAGCATTTT. Amino acid sequence: CASSRDRSSNQPQHF.

This clonotype has more than one count but fewer than ten. CDR3 region: CASSSTSQPTDTQYF. CDR3 DNA sequence: TGTGCCAGCAGCTCGACCAGCCAACCCACAGATACGCAGTATTTT. The chain carries TRBV7-9 and TRBJ2-3; D remains unclear. Per germline, CDR1 SEHNR and CDR2 FQNEAQ (reference sequence). V was shortened by 4 bases and J by 2 bases, with 13 bases between the two germline ends. The length of the CDR3 is 15 residues.

The chain couples TRBV29-1 to TRBJ2-7; 8 bases line up with TRBD2. The CDR3 consists of 13 residues. Looked up from germline, CDR1 is SQVTM and CDR2 is ANQGSEA. V gave up 4 bases and J gave up 0 bases; unmatched junction bases: 2. CDR3 DNA sequence: TGCAGCGTTGGACTAGCGAGCTCCTACGAGCAGTACTTC. Translation gives CSVGLASSYEQYF.

This clonotype has a count of ten or more. This sequence joins TRBV4-1 and TRBJ2-2; no clear D gene. The CDR3 spans 16 residues. V lost 1 base to trimming and J lost 3 bases, with 12 bases between them. Germline V gives CDR1 MGHRA, CDR2 YSYEKL. The CDR3 sequence: CASSQGHNGDTGELFF. Here the CDR3 DNA reads TGCGCCAGCAGCCAAGGACACAATGGGGACACCGGGGAGCTGTTTTTT.

The sample holds a few counts of this clonotype. This chain joins TRBV27 and TRBJ2-7; no clear D. In germline, CDR1 is MNHEY, CDR2 SMNVEV (reference sequence). CDR3 length: 14 amino acids. With 3 bases removed from V and 3 bases from J, the gap between germline ends came to 12 bases. The CDR3 nucleotides are TGTGCCAGCAGTTTGCACAGCCTGTACTACGAGCAGTACTTC. Encoded protein: CASSLHSLYYEQYF.

This chain uses TRBV5-1 with TRBJ2-1; TRBD2 agrees at 7 bases. Trimming at V came to 0 bases and at J to 4 bases, leaving 7 bases not matched to a gene. Germline V lookup: CDR1 SGHRS, CDR2 YFSETQ. This CDR3 has 16 residues. CDR3 amino acids: CASSLASLAEYNEQFF. The CDR3 DNA sequence: TGCGCCAGCAGCTTGGCCAGCCTAGCGGAGTACAATGAGCAGTTCTTC.

The chain joins TRBV3-1 to TRBJ2-3; D call uncertain. The CDR3 spans 13 residues. Germline V lookup: CDR1 LGHDT, CDR2 YNNKEL (reference sequence). V was trimmed by 5 bases and J by 6 bases, leaving 12 bases between them. This chain's CDR3 is CASSTPLGDTQYF. CDR3 coding DNA: TGTGCCAGCAGCACCCCCCTGGGGGATACGCAGTATTTT.

This rearrangement joins TRBV23-1 to TRBJ2-5; the match to TRBD1 covers 8 bases. TRBV23-1 is reported as an ORF; its role is uncertain. The V segment lost 3 bases and the J segment 4 bases; nucleotides outside the gene matches: 7. This CDR3 has 15 residues. The CDR3 nucleotides read TGCGCCAGCAGTCACGGAGACAGGGGAGGAGAGACCCAGTACTTC. It yields the protein CASSHGDRGGETQYF.

This chain uses TRBV20-1 with TRBJ2-4, with 10 bases lining up with TRBD1. Germline V gene lookup returns CDR1 DFQATT and CDR2 SNEGSKA (reference sequence). Trimming at V came to 2 bases and at J to 1 base, leaving 2 bases not matched to a gene. The CDR3 totals 15 residues. CDR3 region: CSARRQGAAKNIQYF. CDR3 DNA sequence: TGCAGTGCTAGAAGACAGGGGGCTGCCAAAAACATTCAGTACTTC.

J is TRBJ2-4 and V is TRBV6-4, with a tentative D call TRBD2 (6 bases). Trimming left V 0 bases short and J 7 bases short, with 10 bases between. Germline V gene data show CDR1 as MRHNA and CDR2 as SNTAGT. The CDR3 contains 14 residues. CDR3 sequence (DNA): TGTGCCAGCAGTGACTCTGGAGGGAGCAACATTCAGTACTTC. The encoded protein is CASSDSGGSNIQYF.

This clonotype came up a few times. V is TRBV4-2 and J is TRBJ2-7, with 9 positions matching TRBD1. In germline, CDR1 is LGHNA, CDR2 YNFKEQ. The V gene end was trimmed by 6 bases and the J gene end by 2 bases; junction bases not matched to a gene: 5. The CDR3 spans 14 residues. The CDR3 DNA follows: TGTGCCAGCAGGGTGACAGGGGGGACCTACGAGCAGTACTTC. Its protein product is CASRVTGGTYEQYF.

The sample holds one count of this clonotype. V and J are TRBV5-6 and TRBJ2-7, with 7 bases that match TRBD2. The junction had 9 bases not matched to a gene; V was cut back by 4 bases and J by 5 bases. There are 14 residues in the CDR3. CDR1 is SGHDT, CDR2 YYEEEE, per germline. The CDR3 nucleotides are TGTGCCAGCAGCCTCCGACTAGCTCGGGACGAGCAGTACTTC. This sequence encodes CASSLRLARDEQYF.

This clonotype has just a few counts. This chain uses TRBV20-1 with TRBJ2-3; TRBD2 aligns across 7 bases. CDR1 is DFQATT, CDR2 SNEGSKA, per germline (reference sequence). The CDR3 is made up of 14 amino acids. V lost 3 bases, J lost 6 bases, and 9 bases stayed unmatched. The CDR3 DNA is TGCAGTGCTAGCCCACTAGCGAACCAGGATACGCAGTATTTT. This gives the protein CSASPLANQDTQYF.

The genes are TRBV20-1 and TRBJ1-2, with TRBD1 identical over 9 bases. V lost 6 bases, J lost 4 bases, and 6 bases stayed unmatched. The V gene's germline CDR1 is DFQATT and CDR2 SNEGSKA (reference sequence). The CDR3 consists of 13 residues. The CDR3 nucleotides read TGCAGTGCCGGGACAGGGTGGGGCTATGGCTACACCTTC. This translates into CSAGTGWGYGYTF.

This chain joins TRBV4-3 and TRBJ2-7, with a possible D match to TRBD2 (6 bases). Germline V gene sequence: CDR1 LGHNA, CDR2 YSLEER. CDR3 length: 16 amino acids. V dropped 1 base and J dropped 3 bases, with 16 bases sitting between them. The DNA for the CDR3 is TGCGCCAGCAGCCAAGTTCGTGGTAGCGGATACTACGAGCAGTACTTC. Protein: CASSQVRGSGYYEQYF.

The V gene is TRBV5-5, the J gene TRBJ1-3; D unresolved. V was trimmed by 0 bases and J by 4 bases, leaving 11 bases between them. Germline V CDR1 and CDR2: SGHKS, YYEKEE (reference sequence). This CDR3 has 15 amino acids. The CDR3 loop is CASSLEGLGGNTIYF. The CDR3 DNA sequence: TGTGCCAGCAGCTTGGAGGGTCTGGGAGGAAACACCATATATTTT. The variable domain in full, completed from reference TRBV5-5 and TRBJ1-3, reads DAGVTQSPTHLIKTRGQQVTLRCSPISGHKSVSWYQQVLGQGPQFIFQYYEKEERGRGNFPDRFSARQFPNYSSELNVNALLLGDSALYLCASSLEGLGGNTIYFGEGSWLTVV.

V is TRBV5-1 and J is TRBJ2-3; no definite D call. Germline CDR1 is SGHRS and CDR2 is YFSETQ. The CDR3 is 14 amino acids. V was pared by 5 bases and J by 3 bases, with 13 bases between. CDR3 loop: CASSPRIVTDTQYF. CDR3 nucleotide sequence: TGCGCCAGCAGTCCACGAATCGTAACAGATACGCAGTATTTT.

This clonotype was counted only a few times. The V and J genes are TRBV6-2 or TRBV6-3 and TRBJ1-4, with TRBD1 matching 9 bases. The junction had 19 bases not matched to a gene; V was cut back by 7 bases and J by 13 bases. This CDR3 region has 16 residues. Germline V gene sequence: CDR1 MNHEY, CDR2 SVGEGT. CDR3 protein: CASTTGRDRVGSGLFF. The CDR3 nucleotides are TGTGCCAGCACCACAGGCAGGGACAGGGTCGGCTCGGGACTGTTTTTT.

This clonotype appeared a few times. The rearrangement joins TRBV27 to TRBJ2-7, with D perhaps TRBD1 (5 bases). Trimming pared 0 bases from V and 3 bases from J, leaving 12 bases between. Germline CDR1 MNHEY, CDR2 SMNVEV (reference sequence). The length of the CDR3 is 15 residues. CDR3 sequence: CASSLSDMVDYEQYF. Here the CDR3 DNA reads TGTGCCAGCAGTTTATCGGACATGGTAGACTACGAGCAGTACTTC.

This clonotype has just a few counts. The chain joins TRBV7-6 to TRBJ1-4, with D possibly matching TRBD1 (5 bases). This CDR3 contains 14 residues. Germline V gene lookup returns CDR1 SGHVS and CDR2 FNYEAQ. Trimming took off 2 bases at V and 8 bases at J, with 12 bases between the two ends. The CDR3 coding sequence is TGTGCCAGCAGCTTACGAGGGGTGGGCGAAAAACTGTTTTTT. Translation: CASSLRGVGEKLFF. Combining the CDR3 with reference TRBV7-6 and TRBJ1-4 gives the whole variable domain GAGVSQSPRYKVTKRGQDVALRCDPISGHVSLYWYRQALGQGPEFLTYFNYEAQQDKSGLPNDRFSAERPEGSISTLTIQRTEQRDSAMYRCASSLRGVGEKLFFGSGTQLSVL.

Here the CDR3 DNA reads TGCGCCAGCAGCCCCGGGACGATGAGGGGCAATGAGCAGTTCTTC. Encoded protein: CASSPGTMRGNEQFF. The chain combines TRBV4-1 with TRBJ2-1; D may match TRBD1 or TRBD2 (5 bases each). The CDR3 runs to 15 residues. Germline loops: CDR1 MGHRA, CDR2 YSYEKL. V was cut by 4 bases and J by 6 bases, with 16 bases left in between.

The rearrangement links TRBV11-3 to TRBJ2-3; TRBD1 is a possible D gene (5 bases). Germline-derived CDR1 and CDR2 are SGHNT and YENEEA. The ends were cut back, 5 bases at V and 5 bases at J, with 20 bases in the middle. The CDR3 runs to 16 residues. The CDR3 region has the DNA TGTGCCAGCAGCCCGTTCGGCAAAGGGGCCGGAGATACGCAGTATTTT. Its protein product is CASSPFGKGAGDTQYF.